What follows are 21 T cell receptor beta chains derived from one specimen sequenced in a study of regulatory T cells in long-lasting Graves disease. Through Arm-PCR of CDR3 regions and iRepertoire HTBI primers, TCR beta libraries were built. MiXCR, applied by TCRdb to the multiplex PCR reads, yields one record per CDR3 protein. This table holds a few hundred thousand distinct CDR3 sequences, around 20% found once. Time point defined: persistent/refractory GD, antithyroid drugs over 5 years with positive TRAb. PBMCs provided the RNA from which the TCR library was made. This specimen consisted of peripheral blood mononuclear cells (PBMCs), obtained when the disease was refractory, from a patient treated with antithyroid drugs. The receptors were sampled from a female donor with Graves disease.

The gene calls are TRBV6-2 or TRBV6-3 and TRBJ2-7; D might be TRBD1 (5 bases). The V gene lost 5 bases and the J gene lost 3 bases, with 20 bases spanning the gap. CDR3 length: 16 residues. Germline CDR1 MNHEY, CDR2 SVGEGT. CDR3 amino acids: CASSHVGGQGYYEQYF. The DNA for the CDR3 is TGTGCCAGCAGTCACGTCGGTGGGCAGGGCTACTACGAGCAGTACTTC.

Details on this clonotype: It may be a read error: a sequence one base away is much more abundant. The final CDR3 position lacks the conserved phenylalanine or tryptophan, pointing to a likely read error. The chain has TRBV6-5 and TRBJ2-7, with 9 bases that match TRBD1. The CDR3 contains 15 residues. CDR1 is MNHEY and CDR2 is SVGAGI in the germline V gene. Trimming removed 2 bases from V and 6 bases from J; junction bases left unmatched: 8. CDR3 in DNA: TGTGCCAGCAGTTACGATGGGACAGGGTTGTTCGAGCAGTACCTC. Its translation is CASSYDGTGLFEQYL.

This clonotype was counted only a few times. This chain connects TRBV30 to TRBJ2-2; D unclear. The CDR3 covers 13 residues. Looked up from germline, CDR1 is GTSNPN and CDR2 is SVGIG (reference sequence). The germline V and J ends were trimmed by 3 bases and 0 bases, with 5 bases remaining between them. The CDR3 protein is CAWRVTNTGELFF. The DNA for the CDR3 is TGTGCCTGGAGAGTCACGAACACCGGGGAGCTGTTTTTT.

This clonotype was found many times. The DNA for the CDR3 is TGTGCCAGCAGTTTAGAGGGATTGATGCACACTGAAGCTTTCTTT. This encodes CASSLEGLMHTEAFF. The rearrangement joins TRBV28 to TRBJ1-1; no clear D. V was pared by 2 bases and J by 3 bases, with 13 bases between. Germline V lookup: CDR1 MDHEN, CDR2 SYDVKM. The CDR3 runs 15 residues. The full variable domain, with the rest looked up from reference TRBV28 and TRBJ1-1, is DVKVTQSSRYLVKRTGEKVFLECVQDMDHENMFWYRQDPGLGLRLIYFSYDVKMKEKGDIPEGYSVSREKKERFSLILESASTNQTSMYLCASSLEGLMHTEAFFGQGTRLTVV.

This clonotype was recorded at least ten times. This chain joins TRBV2 and TRBJ1-5; the D is unclear. V gave up 5 bases and J gave up 3 bases, with 11 bases separating them. Germline V gene data show CDR1 as SNHLY and CDR2 as FYNNEI. This CDR3 is 14 amino acids long. CDR3 coding DNA: TGTGCCAGCAGTTCTGACGAAGTCAATCAGCCCCAGCATTTT. This sequence encodes CASSSDEVNQPQHF.

V and J are TRBV29-1 and TRBJ2-1; D unresolved. Trimming cost V 3 bases and J 4 bases, with 4 bases left between them. Germline values: CDR1 SQVTM, CDR2 ANQGSEA. The CDR3 runs 11 residues. The CDR3 here is CSVDGYNEQFF. The CDR3 bases are TGCAGCGTTGACGGGTACAATGAGCAGTTCTTC.

This clonotype has more than one count but fewer than ten. The rearrangement joins TRBV7-2 to TRBJ1-2; D is undetermined. V shed 4 bases and J shed 5 bases, with 17 bases lying between them. The CDR3 runs 15 residues. Germline lookup yields CDR1 SGHTA and CDR2 FQGNSA. Here the CDR3 DNA reads TGTGCCAGCAGCTCGCTCGGTGGGAGATTGTATGGCTACACCTTC. Its translation: CASSSLGGRLYGYTF.

This chain joins TRBV7-9 and TRBJ1-2; tentative D call: TRBD1 (5 bases). CDR3 length: 14 residues. Trimming took 3 bases from V and 3 from J, leaving 11 bases between them. The germline gives CDR1 SEHNR, CDR2 FQNEAQ (reference sequence). The CDR3 loop is CASSFLQGHYGYTF. In DNA, the CDR3 is TGTGCCAGCAGCTTCCTCCAGGGACACTATGGCTACACCTTC. The full variable domain, completed using reference TRBV7-9 and TRBJ1-2, is DTGVSQNPRHKITKRGQNVTFRCDPISEHNRLYWYRQTLGQGPEFLTYFQNEAQLEKSRLLSDRFSAERPKGSFSTLEIQRTEQGDSAMYLCASSFLQGHYGYTFGSGTRLTVV.

About this clonotype itself: Given a far larger clone just one base away, this is likely a sequencing read error. The rearrangement links TRBV6-2 or TRBV6-3 to TRBJ1-5; possibly TRBD1 for D (6 bases). Germline lookup yields CDR1 MNHEY and CDR2 SVGEGT. The CDR3 is made up of 15 amino acids. V lost 5 bases and J lost 3, with 14 bases in between. The CDR3 protein is CASSLTQGNNQPQHF. In DNA, the CDR3 is TGTGCCAGCAGTCTTACACAGGGCAACAATCAGCCCCAGCATTTT.

The chain combines TRBV7-9 with TRBJ1-2, with TRBD1 matching over 7 bases. The CDR3 totals 17 residues. V lost 4 bases and J lost 3; bases outside the gene matches: 14. The germline V gene encodes CDR1 SEHNR and CDR2 FQNEAQ (reference sequence). Here the CDR3 reads CASSSRPGTANYYGYTF. Written as DNA, the CDR3 is TGTGCCAGCAGCTCCAGACCCGGGACAGCTAATTACTATGGCTACACCTTC. Variable domain in full (rest from reference TRBV7-9 and TRBJ1-2): DTGVSQNPRHKITKRGQNVTFRCDPISEHNRLYWYRQTLGQGPEFLTYFQNEAQLEKSRLLSDRFSAERPKGSFSTLEIQRTEQGDSAMYLCASSSRPGTANYYGYTFGSGTRLTVV.

This clonotype was counted at least ten times. V usage is TRBV2 and J usage is TRBJ2-7; 8 positions agree with TRBD1. CDR3 length: 13 residues. J lost 3 bases, V lost 8 bases, and 6 bases had no gene match. CDR1 is SNHLY, CDR2 FYNNEI, per germline. CDR3 DNA sequence: TGTGCCAGCCGAATGGGACAGGTCTACGAGCAGTACTTC. Encoded protein: CASRMGQVYEQYF.

Comments on this clonotype: One end of the junction does not line up with germline, which may come from a read error. J is TRBJ1-1 and V is TRBV28; D remains ambiguous. CDR3 length: 13 amino acids. Looked up from germline, CDR1 is MDHEN and CDR2 is SYDVKM. The CDR3 is CAGSLNMNTEAFF. Here the CDR3 DNA reads TGTGCCGGCAGTTTAAATATGAACACTGAAGCTTTCTTT.

In this sample, this clonotype turned up a few times. V gene TRBV7-9 combines with J gene TRBJ1-1; D is possibly TRBD1 (6 bases). The CDR3 has 16 amino acids. CDR1 SEHNR and CDR2 FQNEAQ come from the germline V gene (reference sequence). V was clipped by 5 bases and J by 1 base, with 17 bases between them. The CDR3 bases are TGTGCCAGCAGCCAGGCGGGGGGCAGAAAGAACACTGAAGCTTTCTTT. Amino acid sequence: CASSQAGGRKNTEAFF.

This rearrangement joins TRBV30 to TRBJ2-2; 7 nucleotides agree with TRBD2. Germline V gene data show CDR1 as GTSNPN and CDR2 as SVGIG (reference sequence). J was trimmed by 1 base and V by 8 bases; bases with no gene match: 4. The CDR3 is 13 residues long. The CDR3 DNA reads as TGTGCCCGTGAGCGGGAGAACACCGGGGAGCTGTTTTTT. This encodes CARERENTGELFF.

This clonotype showed up many times. The chain recombines TRBV11-2 with TRBJ2-1; the D is unclear. Germline V gene data show CDR1 as SGHAT and CDR2 as FQNNGV. The V gene lost 2 bases and the J gene lost 5 bases, with 7 bases spanning the gap. The CDR3 totals 13 residues. This CDR3 is CASSLSRNNEQFF. DNA for the CDR3: TGTGCCAGCAGCTTAAGCAGAAACAATGAGCAGTTCTTC.

V usage is TRBV10-3 and J usage is TRBJ2-5; tentative D call: TRBD2 (7 bases). Per the germline V gene, CDR1 is ENHRY and CDR2 is SYGVKD. Trimming cost V 5 bases and J 5 bases, with 21 bases left between them. The CDR3 consists of 16 residues. CDR3 in amino acids: CAISPNTGKGGETQYF. CDR3 nucleotides: TGTGCCATCAGTCCCAACACAGGGAAGGGAGGGGAGACCCAGTACTTC.

This clonotype was counted at least ten times. The V call is TRBV7-3, the J call TRBJ2-7; D is perhaps TRBD2 (6 bases). V lost 2 bases, J lost 5 bases, and 16 bases lay in between. Germline V gene sequence: CDR1 SGHTA, CDR2 FQGTGA. The CDR3 has 15 amino acids. CDR3 sequence: CASSLGGGPGDEQYF. As DNA, the CDR3 is TGTGCCAGCAGCTTAGGTGGCGGGCCGGGGGACGAGCAGTACTTC.

V and J are TRBV6-1 and TRBJ2-7; tentative D call: TRBD2 (6 bases). The CDR3 has 16 amino acids. CDR1 is MNHNS and CDR2 is SASEGT in the germline V gene. Trimming left V 5 bases short and J 2 bases short, with 19 bases between. The CDR3 sequence is CASSQRWGGETYEQYF. In DNA, the CDR3 is TGTGCCAGCAGTCAAAGATGGGGCGGGGAGACCTACGAGCAGTACTTC.

This clonotype was observed a few times. This chain connects TRBV27 to TRBJ2-7; a possible D gene is TRBD2 (6 bases). The CDR3 runs 17 residues. CDR1 is MNHEY, CDR2 SMNVEV, per germline (reference sequence). V lost 2 bases and J lost 1, with 18 bases in between. CDR3 amino acids: CASSLDLFRAGSYEQYF. Here the CDR3 DNA reads TGTGCCAGCAGTTTAGATCTTTTCCGGGCGGGATCCTACGAGCAGTACTTC.

This clonotype was observed a few times. This sequence joins TRBV4-1 and TRBJ1-2, with TRBD1 matching over 7 bases. V shed 0 bases and J 8 bases; nucleotides not matched to a gene: 12. The CDR3 is 16 residues long. Germline V gene data show CDR1 as MGHRA and CDR2 as YSYEKL. CDR3 region: CASSQDGRGVTMGYTF. CDR3 bases: TGCGCCAGCAGCCAAGACGGCAGGGGGGTTACTATGGGCTACACCTTC.

This clonotype was counted many times. J is TRBJ1-5 and V is TRBV2, with D possibly matching TRBD1 (5 bases). Trimming left V 3 bases short and J 1 base short, with 7 bases between. This CDR3 region has 14 residues. The germline gives CDR1 SNHLY, CDR2 FYNNEI. The CDR3 coding sequence is TGTGCCAGCAGTGACAGGGTGAGCAATCAGCCCCAGCATTTT. It specifies CASSDRVSNQPQHF.